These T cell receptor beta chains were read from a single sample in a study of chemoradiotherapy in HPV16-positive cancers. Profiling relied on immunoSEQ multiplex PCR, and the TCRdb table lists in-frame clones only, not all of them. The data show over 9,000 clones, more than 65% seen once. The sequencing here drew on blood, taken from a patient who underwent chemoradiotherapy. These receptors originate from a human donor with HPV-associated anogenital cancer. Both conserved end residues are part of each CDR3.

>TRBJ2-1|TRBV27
CASRPYEGGLVF
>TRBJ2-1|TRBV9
CASSVGIGISYNEQFF
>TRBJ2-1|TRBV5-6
CASSLETSGARVEQFF
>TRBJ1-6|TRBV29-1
CSVQEGGDSPLHF
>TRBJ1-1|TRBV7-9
CASSIGQGGEAFF
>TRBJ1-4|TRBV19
CASRGLQGVTNEKLFF
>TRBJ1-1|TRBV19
CASGAGVRNTEAFF
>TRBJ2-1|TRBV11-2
CASSLGAGGYNEQFF
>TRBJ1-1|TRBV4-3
CASSQSGQGNAEAFF
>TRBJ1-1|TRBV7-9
CASSVVALNTEAFF
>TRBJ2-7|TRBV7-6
CASSPAPARGPEQYF
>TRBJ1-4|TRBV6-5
CASRQGGVGEKLFF
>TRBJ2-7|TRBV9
CASSEEQYF
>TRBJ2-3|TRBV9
CASSNQATSGGFSTDTQYF
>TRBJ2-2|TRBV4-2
CASSQDFLGGPGELFF